This T cell receptor (beta chain) came from a study of low-dose radiotherapy and immunotherapy resistance in tumors. Background on the study: Patients were given intravenous nivolumab 240 mg every two weeks plus ipilimumab 1 mg/kg every six weeks.

This clonotype was found once. Compared with germline, one end of the junction differs, possibly owing to a read error. Primers used for first-strand cDNA, a TRAV- and TRBV-specific set, covered both alpha and beta chains. TCR amplification used 15 to 20 PCR cycles, a constant-region primer and a V-primer adapter. TCRdb reanalysed the reads using MiXCR and keeps one entry per CDR3 protein. The table lists under 20,000 distinct CDR3 sequences, roughly 70% of them singletons, with over 9.5% in the top ten. The CDR3 is made up of 14 amino acids. The V call is TRBV5-3, the J call TRBJ2-7, with D possibly TRBD2 on 6 matching bases. TRBV5-3 is known as an ORF, though its function is uncertain. This TCR came from a human donor with advanced metastatic prostate, ovarian, gallbladder or colorectal cancer (not recorded which). This table probably holds off-target reads from a library built for another chain. For the CDR3, the DNA is TGCGCCAGCAGCTTGGACGGGGGCTCCTACGAGCAGTACTTC. This codes for CASSLDGGSYEQYF.